The 15 T cell receptor beta chains listed next were all sequenced from one sample in a study of patients and donors after allogeneic stem cell transplantation. MiXCR, run by TCRdb on the RT-PCR reads, gives a single entry per CDR3 protein. The sample yields around 240,000 distinct CDR3 sequences, around 14% seen once. The source material was blood, either unsorted or a sorted T cell fraction (not recorded which). The receptors stem from a human donor who was either an allogeneic HSCT recipient or a stem cell or donor lymphocyte infusion donor (not recorded which). It is not recorded whose cells these are; they may come from a transplant donor.

This rearrangement joins TRBV11-2 to TRBJ1-2, with D possibly matching TRBD1 (5 bases). The CDR3 contains 18 residues. The germline V and J ends were trimmed by 1 base and 5 bases, with 23 bases remaining between them. CDR1 and CDR2 (germline): SGHAT, FQNNGV. The CDR3 spells CASSLVTPGTEFGYGYTF. DNA of the CDR3: TGTGCCAGCAGCTTAGTAACTCCGGGGACCGAGTTTGGTTATGGCTACACCTTC.

This chain joins TRBV6-2 or TRBV6-3 and TRBJ2-2; weak D call: TRBD2 (5 bases). Germline V lookup: CDR1 MNHEY, CDR2 SVGEGT. This CDR3 comprises 15 residues. Trimming removed 4 bases at V and 3 bases at J, with 12 bases between. CDR3 sequence (DNA): TGTGCCAGCAGTTTCGTACTAGGAGACACCGGGGAGCTGTTTTTT. As protein: CASSFVLGDTGELFF.

The chain links TRBV12-5 to TRBJ2-6; D remains unclear. The CDR3 totals 16 residues. V gave up 0 bases and J gave up 0 bases, with 6 bases separating them. The germline V gene encodes CDR1 LGHNT and CDR2 FRNRAP. As DNA, the CDR3 is TGTGCTAGTGGTTTGGTAGGGCTCTCTGGGGCCAACGTCCTGACTTTC. This encodes CASGLVGLSGANVLTF.

CDR3 residues: CASSQPWGAGASTEAFF. CDR3 bases: TGTGCCAGCAGCCAGCCCTGGGGGGCAGGGGCGAGCACTGAAGCTTTCTTT. The chain uses TRBV14 and TRBJ1-1; a weak D match, TRBD1 (6 bases). Between the trimmed V and J ends, which lost 3 bases and 4 bases, there was a span of 21 bases. CDR3 length: 17 amino acids. Germline V CDR1 and CDR2: SGHDN, FVKESK.

The CDR3 here is CASSYRGVEETQYF. The CDR3 bases are TGCGCCAGCAGCTACCGAGGGGTGGAAGAGACCCAGTACTTC. The chain links TRBV5-1 to TRBJ2-5; D tentatively fits TRBD1 or TRBD2 (5 bases each). V was clipped by 3 bases and J by 3 bases, with 12 bases between them. This CDR3 has 14 amino acids. The germline V gene has CDR1 SGHRS and CDR2 YFSETQ.

The CDR3, as DNA: TGTGCCAGCGCTATCGAGACGAGCTCCTACAATGAGCAGTTCTTC. It encodes CASAIETSSYNEQFF. This chain links TRBV3-1 with TRBJ2-1, with D unclear. Trimming pared 8 bases from V and 0 bases from J, leaving 14 bases between. CDR1 is LGHDT, CDR2 YNNKEL, per germline (reference sequence). The CDR3 totals 15 residues.

This clonotype occurred many times. The J gene is TRBJ2-2, the V gene TRBV4-3, with D possibly being TRBD2 (7 bases). In germline, CDR1 is LGHNA, CDR2 YSLEER. The V end was cut by 1 base, the J end by 3 bases, with 12 bases between. This CDR3 has 16 residues. Written as DNA, the CDR3 is TGCGCCAGCAGCCAAGGGCGGGGGCGGGACACCGGGGAGCTGTTTTTT. This translates into CASSQGRGRDTGELFF.

V usage is TRBV9 and J usage is TRBJ1-1; D gene ambiguous. The CDR3 sequence is 14 residues long. V was cut by 4 bases and J by 0 bases, with 10 bases left in between. Germline CDR1 reads SGDLS; CDR2 reads YYNGEE. CDR3 residues: CASSTSRVNTEAFF. The CDR3 DNA is TGTGCCAGCAGCACGTCGAGGGTGAACACTGAAGCTTTCTTT. The whole variable domain, filled in from reference TRBV9 and TRBJ1-1, reads DSGVTQTPKHLITATGQRVTLRCSPRSGDLSVYWYQQSLDQGLQFLIQYYNGEERAKGNILERFSAQQFPDLHSELNLSSLELGDSALYFCASSTSRVNTEAFFGQGTRLTVV.

CDR3 in amino acids: CASSLVSSGSETQYF. CDR3 nucleotides: TGTGCCAGCAGCTTGGTTTCGAGCGGGAGCGAGACCCAGTACTTC. The chain is built from TRBV11-3 and TRBJ2-5; 8 bases are shared with TRBD2. Germline CDR1 is SGHNT and CDR2 is YENEEA. This CDR3 has 15 amino acids. The V segment lost 3 bases and the J segment 5 bases; nucleotides outside the gene matches: 8.

This clonotype was detected ten times or more. The V and J genes are TRBV5-1 and TRBJ1-1; TRBD1 matches 8 bases. The CDR3 runs to 15 residues. Looked up from germline, CDR1 is SGHRS and CDR2 is YFSETQ. The J segment lost 1 base and the V segment lost 3 bases, leaving 5 bases of the junction unmatched. CDR3 coding DNA: TGCGCCAGCAGCTCCCGACAGGGGAGGAACACTGAAGCTTTCTTT. Residues: CASSSRQGRNTEAFF.

The chain uses TRBV3-1 and TRBJ2-1; 9 bases agree with TRBD2. CDR3 length: 18 amino acids. Germline V gives CDR1 LGHDT, CDR2 YNNKEL (reference sequence). Trimming took 1 base from V and 6 from J; bases not matched to a gene: 13. In DNA form, the CDR3 reads TGTGCCAGCAGCCAAGGACCTCGGCGGGGGGGCGCGAGCAATGAGCAGTTCTTC. As protein: CASSQGPRRGGASNEQFF.

Only a few counts were recorded for this clonotype. J is TRBJ1-2 and V is TRBV7-9, with TRBD1 matching over 9 bases. The J segment lost 7 bases and the V segment lost 5 bases, leaving 14 bases of the junction unmatched. The CDR3 is made up of 16 amino acids. Germline assignment: CDR1 SEHNR and CDR2 FQNEAQ (reference sequence). The CDR3 here is CASSPSGNRGLSGYTF. CDR3 DNA: TGTGCCAGCAGCCCGTCAGGCAACAGGGGGCTCTCTGGCTACACCTTC.

This clonotype was detected only a few times. The chain is built from TRBV7-8 and TRBJ1-2, with D perhaps matching TRBD1 (6 bases). Deletions cut 2 bases from V and 6 bases from J, with 10 bases between. This CDR3 is built from 13 residues. Germline CDR1 reads SGHVS; CDR2 reads FQNEAQ. CDR3 loop: CASSLRRGDGYTF. CDR3 nucleotide sequence: TGTGCCAGCAGCTTACGGAGGGGGGATGGCTACACCTTC.

This clonotype was seen more than once but under ten times. The gene calls are TRBV19 and TRBJ2-7; a weak D match, TRBD2 (6 bases). Germline V gives CDR1 LNHDA, CDR2 SQIVND (reference sequence). Trimming removed 6 bases from V and 7 bases from J, with 13 bases in between. The CDR3 runs to 12 residues. CDR3 sequence (DNA): TGTGCCAGTAGGACGGGAGTGGTAGAGCAGTACTTC. As protein: CASRTGVVEQYF.

This clonotype was picked up a small number of times. The rearrangement uses TRBV5-1 and TRBJ1-1; D gene uncertain. The CDR3 loop spans 15 amino acids. The germline V and J ends were trimmed by 0 bases and 1 base, with 10 bases remaining between them. The germline CDR1 and CDR2 sequences are SGHRS and YFSETQ. CDR3 nucleotides: TGCGCCAGCAGCTTGGATGTAGTACAGAACACTGAAGCTTTCTTT. Translated, it gives CASSLDVVQNTEAFF.